Reported below is one TCR beta chain. Ahead of thyroid surgery, no patient had received treatment of any kind. These data originate in a study of metastatic and nonmetastatic thyroid tumors. TCRdb re-called the PCR reads through MiXCR. Found here are 27,000 or so clones, approximately 24% of them singletons; the top ten hold less than 7.5%. Germline CDR1 is SGHDT and CDR2 is YYEEEE. The CDR3 loop spans 13 amino acids. V lost 4 bases, J lost 13 bases, and 15 bases lay in between. The specimen was blood. This chain connects TRBV5-6 to TRBJ1-6; D is perhaps TRBD1 (6 bases). The TCR sequence derives from a female donor with papillary thyroid cancer or a benign thyroid nodule (not recorded which). Some clones in this sample may be carry-over from other donors' samples. The chain's CDR3 is CASSIHEGGPLHF. DNA for the CDR3: TGTGCCAGCAGCATACACGAGGGGGGGCCCCTCCACTTT.